This record covers a single T cell receptor (beta chain). The study assigned cohorts using participant-reported clinical history. This record belongs to a study of blood T cell repertoires in COVID-19. Profiling relied on immunoSEQ multiplex PCR, and the TCRdb table lists in-frame clones only, not all of them. The sample has approximately 230,000 clones, just under 85% seen once; the top ten hold 15%. The source is a man between 35 and 55 years old who had recovered from COVID-19. Sequencing was carried out using PBMCs or T cells enriched from blood (not recorded which).

For the CDR3, the DNA is TGTGCCAGCATGGGAGACAGCGGGAGAGTGACAGATACGCAGTATTTT. Amino acid sequence: CASMGDSGRVTDTQYF. The chain carries TRBV2 and TRBJ2-3; 8 bases match TRBD2. CDR1 SNHLY and CDR2 FYNNEI come from the germline V gene. The ends lost 7 bases at V and 3 bases at J; junction bases unmatched: 12. This CDR3 has 16 residues.